The present T cell receptor beta chain was sequenced within a study of T cell responses to AZD1222 COVID-19 vaccine. Study observations and caveats: In a largely white British group with more females than males, clonal diversity was possibly underestimated.

The assay was immunoSEQ multiplex PCR, and TCRdb's table has in-frame clones only and misses some. The sample has tens of thousands of clones, roughly 87% seen once; the top ten hold 3.5% to 4%. About this clone itself: What it recognizes is unknown.

From germline, CDR1 is SGHRS and CDR2 YFSETQ. This CDR3 is built from 13 residues. The germline V and J ends were trimmed by 0 bases and 4 bases, with 7 bases remaining between them. This specimen consisted of peripheral blood, obtained on day 0 of AZD1222 vaccination. The chain combines TRBV5-1 with TRBJ2-5, with D unresolved. This TCR was recovered from an adult in good health. The CDR3 nucleotides are TGCGCCAGCAGCTTGGTACCCCCAGAGACCCAGTACTTC. Its protein is CASSLVPPETQYF. The full variable domain, its missing parts supplied by reference TRBV5-1 and TRBJ2-5, is KAGVTQTPRYLIKTRGQQVTLSCSPISGHRSVSWYQQTPGQGLQFLFEYFSETQRNKGNFPGRFSGRQFSNSRSEMNVSTLELGDSALYLCASSLVPPETQYFGPGTRLLVL.